The T cell receptor (beta chain) under discussion was sequenced for a study of PD-L1 blockade in urothelial cancer. Turning to the study itself: From 2014, patients received atezolizumab, given as 1,200 mg intravenously every 3 weeks.

Stated time point: peripheral blood 6 weeks after treatment start. This clone occurred many times. Sequencing used immunoSEQ multiplex PCR; TCRdb keeps in-frame clones, though not all of them. The data hold 80,000 to 95,000 clones, with approximately 87% observed a single time. This TCR derives from a man between 70 and 80 years old with urothelial cancer. Here the sequenced sample was PBMCs, taken around atezolizumab (anti-PD-L1) treatment.

The CDR3 reads CASSLDANTKNIQYF. CDR3 DNA sequence: TGTGCCAGCAGCTTAGACGCTAATACCAAAAACATTCAGTACTTC. The V and J genes are TRBV11-1 and TRBJ2-4, with no clear D. Germline CDR1 and CDR2: SGHAT and FQDESV (reference sequence). The CDR3 runs 15 residues. The germline V and J ends were trimmed by 1 base and 2 bases, with 9 bases remaining between them. Using reference TRBV11-1 and TRBJ2-4 for the parts outside the CDR3, the full variable domain is EAEVAQSPRYKITEKSQAVAFWCDPISGHATLYWYRQILGQGPELLVQFQDESVVDDSQLPKDRFSAERLKGVDSTLKIQPAELGDSAMYLCASSLDANTKNIQYFGAGTRLSVL.